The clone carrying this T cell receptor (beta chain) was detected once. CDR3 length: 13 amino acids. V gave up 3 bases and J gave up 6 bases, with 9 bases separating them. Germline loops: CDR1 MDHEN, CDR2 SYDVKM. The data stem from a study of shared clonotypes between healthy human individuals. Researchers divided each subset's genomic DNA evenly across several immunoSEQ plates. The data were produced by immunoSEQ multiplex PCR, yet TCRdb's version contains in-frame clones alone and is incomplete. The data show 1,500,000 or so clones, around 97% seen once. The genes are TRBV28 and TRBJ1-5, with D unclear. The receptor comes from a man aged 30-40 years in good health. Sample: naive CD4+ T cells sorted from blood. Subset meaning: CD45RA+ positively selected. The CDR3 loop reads CASSFEALQPQHF. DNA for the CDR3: TGTGCCAGCAGTTTTGAGGCACTTCAGCCCCAGCATTTT.